Listed below are T cell receptor beta chains from one sample, sequenced in a study of cytomegalovirus exposure and HLA in healthy donors. Sequenced by immunoSEQ multiplex PCR; TCRdb stores in-frame clones only, minus some. The record lists about 200,000 clones, of which the ten most abundant hold approximately 6.4%. What was sequenced was PBMCs. The receptors shown here come from a man under 40 in good health and CMV-seronegative. The CDR3 runs from the conserved cysteine through the conserved F or W.

V gene	J gene	CDR3 protein
TRBV7-2	TRBJ1-3	CASSPPGAGKKGNTIYF
TRBV10-1	TRBJ2-1	CASSPYRDIAYNEQFF
TRBV6-6	TRBJ2-7	CASSPPGLYYEQYF
TRBV30	TRBJ2-7	CAWDRGQGTIEQYF
TRBV30	TRBJ2-5	CAWATGNFGEQYF
TRBV5-1	TRBJ2-5	CASSSGQLGTQYF
TRBV27	TRBJ2-2	CASSYLATGELFF
TRBV11-3	TRBJ2-1	CASSFSGGADEQFF
TRBV2	TRBJ2-5	CASSESSRETQYF
TRBV28	TRBJ2-7	CASTSKEGLAGDEQYF
TRBV2	TRBJ2-2	CASVERTGSISGELFF
TRBV6-1	TRBJ1-2	CASSRGQANYGYTF
TRBV9	TRBJ1-3	CASSVAGTDSGNTIYF
TRBV4-3	TRBJ2-2	CASSRTGTGELFF
TRBV5-1	TRBJ2-1	CASRWAVYNEQFF
TRBV11-3	TRBJ2-7	CASSSWTEPSYEQYF
TRBV12-5	TRBJ1-2	CASGLGQGYGYTF
TRBV5-4	TRBJ2-7	CASSSPPSIHEQYF
TRBV19	TRBJ2-1	CATADGGSYNEQFF
TRBV30	TRBJ2-1	CAWSVGGGGSYNEQFF
TRBV7-2	TRBJ2-2	CASIQGPSTGELFF
TRBV11-3	TRBJ2-1	CASSPPGTTSYNEQFF
TRBV27	TRBJ2-3	CASSSPGQGPVTDTQYF
TRBV23-1	TRBJ2-3	CASSQGKLAGGDTDTQYF
TRBV9	TRBJ2-1	CASSQEAGGAPYNEQFF
TRBV2	TRBJ2-1	CASSLGFLAGEDEQFF
TRBV13	TRBJ1-1	CASSLSGTEAFF
TRBV11-3	TRBJ1-4	CASSFTGSGEKLFF
TRBV19	TRBJ2-7	CASSMSNSYEQYF
TRBV10-1	TRBJ2-3	CASSESLAADTQYF
TRBV19	TRBJ2-7	CASSNPGTEAYEQYF
TRBV7-9	TRBJ1-3	CASSRNDSPSGNTIYF
TRBV27	TRBJ1-1	CASSSYNTEAFF